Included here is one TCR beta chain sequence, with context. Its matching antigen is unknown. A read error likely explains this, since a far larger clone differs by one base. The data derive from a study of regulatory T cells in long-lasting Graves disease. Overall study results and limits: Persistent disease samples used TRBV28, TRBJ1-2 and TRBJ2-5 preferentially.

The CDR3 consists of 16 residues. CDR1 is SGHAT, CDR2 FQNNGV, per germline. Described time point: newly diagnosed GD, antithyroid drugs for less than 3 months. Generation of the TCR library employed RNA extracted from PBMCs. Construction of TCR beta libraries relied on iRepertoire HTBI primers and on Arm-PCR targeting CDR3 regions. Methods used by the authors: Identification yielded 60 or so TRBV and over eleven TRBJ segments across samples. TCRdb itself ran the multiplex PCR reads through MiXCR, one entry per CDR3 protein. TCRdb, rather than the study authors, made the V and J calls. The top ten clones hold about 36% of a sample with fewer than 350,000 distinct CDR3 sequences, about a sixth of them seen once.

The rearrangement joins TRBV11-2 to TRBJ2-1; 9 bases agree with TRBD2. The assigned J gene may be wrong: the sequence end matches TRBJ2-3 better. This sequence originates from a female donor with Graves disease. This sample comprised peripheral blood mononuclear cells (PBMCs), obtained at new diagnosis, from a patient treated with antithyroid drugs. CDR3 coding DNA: TGTGCCAGCAGCCCTATGGCGGGAGGGCTTACAGATACGCAGTATTTT. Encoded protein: CASSPMAGGLTDTQYF.